The 5 T cell receptor beta chains below come from one sample, sequenced in a study of PD-1 blockade in classical Hodgkin lymphoma (dated by TCRdb to 2019 to 2021). In light of the paper, this sample's time point label describes: newly diagnosed, previously untreated cHL patient sample. The library was prepared using the immunoSEQ multiplex PCR assay. The table was pulled from immuneACCESS by TCRdb, which kept in-frame rearrangements only. Such tables lose some clones; where checked, under half of the loss comes from unresolved V genes, and the rest has no known cause. Within this sample are tens of thousands of clones, with more than 75% of them counted one time only. Nearly 5% of the sample goes to the ten largest clones. Sequencing was done on a sample of peripheral blood mononuclear cells (PBMCs). The receptors stem from a human donor with classical Hodgkin lymphoma.

The genes are TRBV5-1 and TRBJ2-3, with 9 bases identical to TRBD2. From germline, CDR1 is SGHRS and CDR2 YFSETQ. This CDR3 is 15 amino acids long. The ends lost 4 bases at V and 6 bases at J; junction bases unmatched: 9. This chain's CDR3 is CASSPLAGVGDTQYF. In DNA, the CDR3 is TGCGCCAGCAGCCCCTTAGCGGGAGTGGGGGATACGCAGTATTTT. The full variable domain, in which reference TRBV5-1 and TRBJ2-3 provide the parts outside the CDR3, is KAGVTQTPRYLIKTRGQQVTLSCSPISGHRSVSWYQQTPGQGLQFLFEYFSETQRNKGNFPGRFSGRQFSNSRSEMNVSTLELGDSALYLCASSPLAGVGDTQYFGPGTRLTVL.

In regard to this clone: The junction departs from germline at one end; a sequencing error may be responsible. The chain recombines TRBV4-1 with TRBJ1-5; TRBD1 is a possible D gene (5 bases). This CDR3 is 15 amino acids long. The germline CDR1 and CDR2 sequences are MGHRA and YSYEKL. The CDR3 loop is CASSPLFRDRQAQHF. The CDR3 DNA follows: TGCGCCAGCAGCCCTCTATTCCGGGACCGTCAGGCCCAGCATTTT.

This chain joins TRBV20-1 and TRBJ2-5, with D uncertain. V shed 0 bases and J shed 5 bases, with 4 bases lying between them. This CDR3 has 11 amino acids. Looked up from germline, CDR1 is DFQATT and CDR2 is SNEGSKA (reference sequence). The CDR3 nucleotides read TGCAGTGCTAGAGATTCGGAGACCCAGTACTTC. Its protein product is CSARDSETQYF.

The V and J genes are TRBV6-5 and TRBJ1-2; D is ambiguous. The CDR3 runs 13 residues. The ends were cut back, 2 bases at V and 8 bases at J, with 12 bases in the middle. Germline values: CDR1 MNHEY, CDR2 SVGAGI. The CDR3, as DNA: TGTGCCAGCAGTTACCGGGCCTCAAGGGGCTACACCTTC. Amino acids: CASSYRASRGYTF.

This chain joins TRBV11-1 and TRBJ1-1, with D hard to call. The V gene's germline CDR1 is SGHAT and CDR2 FQDESV (reference sequence). V was pared by 6 bases and J by 5 bases, with 13 bases between. The CDR3 runs to 13 residues. Written as DNA, the CDR3 is TGTGCCAGCAGGACGCCACTCGGGACTGAAGCTTTCTTT. Its protein product is CASRTPLGTEAFF.